One sample yielded the 19 T cell receptor beta chains listed below, sequenced in a study of regulatory T cells in long-lasting Graves disease. According to the study, TCR beta libraries were built with iRepertoire HTBI primers and CDR3-region Arm-PCR. TCRdb passed the multiplex PCR reads through MiXCR, listing each CDR3 protein once. The table has about 540,000 distinct CDR3 sequences, 13% seen once. Time point: newly diagnosed GD, antithyroid drugs for less than 3 months. Extracted RNA from PBMCs served as the source of the TCR library. A further study also used this sample, focusing on T cells in Graves' hyperthyroidism and ophthalmopathy.

Here the sequenced sample was peripheral blood mononuclear cells (PBMCs), taken at new diagnosis, from a patient treated with antithyroid drugs. The origin of the receptors is a man aged 30 to 39 with Graves disease.

The chain employs TRBV12-3 or TRBV12-4 and TRBJ2-1; 7 bases match TRBD2. With V trimmed by 6 bases and J by 7 bases, 12 bases remained unmatched. This CDR3 spans 15 amino acids. CDR3 nucleotide sequence: TGTGCCAGCAGCCAGGAACCTAGCGGAAAAAATGAGCAGTTCTTC. It encodes CASSQEPSGKNEQFF.

In this sample, this clonotype turned up a few times. CDR3 nucleotides: TGTGCCAGCAGTGACATTGGGCGGAGCACCGGGGAGCTGTTTTTT. It codes for CASSDIGRSTGELFF. The J gene is TRBJ2-2, the V gene TRBV6-1, with D unclear. The length of the CDR3 is 15 residues. V lost 3 bases to trimming and J lost 4 bases, with 12 bases between them. Germline V gene data show CDR1 as MNHNS and CDR2 as SASEGT.

This clonotype was seen ten or more times. The V call is TRBV7-9, the J call TRBJ2-7; D might be TRBD1 (6 bases). The V gene's germline CDR1 is SEHNR and CDR2 FQNEAQ (reference sequence). Between the trimmed V and J ends, which lost 7 bases and 0 bases, there was a span of 16 bases. The CDR3 covers 15 residues. As DNA, the CDR3 is TGTGCCAGCATGGCCCGGGACACCTCCTCCTACGAGCAGTACTTC. The encoded protein is CASMARDTSSYEQYF.

A word on this clonotype: Just one base apart from a much larger clone, this may be a read error. The chain is built from TRBV12-3 or TRBV12-4 and TRBJ2-3, with 7 bases matching TRBD1. The CDR3 runs to 14 residues. The CDR3 coding sequence is TGTGCCAGCAGTCCAACAGGGGATGCAGAGACCCGGTACTTC. This gives the protein CASSPTGDAETRYF.

At least ten counts were recorded for this clonotype. Relative to the germline gene, one junction end is altered; a read error may explain this. The rearrangement links TRBV5-1 to TRBJ2-5; D not resolved. The germline gives CDR1 SGHRS, CDR2 YFSETQ. The CDR3 spans 13 residues. The CDR3 loop reads CASSFSREETQYF. The CDR3 DNA reads TGTGCCAGCAGCTTTTCTAGGGAAGAGACCCAGTACTTC.

This clonotype was seen repeatedly, ten times or more. The V gene is TRBV3-1, the J gene TRBJ1-1; D unclear. CDR3 length equals 12 residues. V shed 4 bases and J shed 7 bases, with 10 bases lying between them. Germline values: CDR1 LGHDT, CDR2 YNNKEL (reference sequence). The DNA of the CDR3 is TGTGCCAGCAGCCTACCTGGGGATGAAGCTTTCTTT. Its translation is CASSLPGDEAFF.

J is TRBJ2-1 and V is TRBV10-3, with D possibly TRBD2 on 5 matching bases. In germline, CDR1 is ENHRY, CDR2 SYGVKD. The CDR3 runs to 16 residues. Trimming stripped 2 bases from V and 0 bases from J, with 11 bases between. The CDR3 here is CAISEPAASSYNEQFF. The CDR3 DNA follows: TGTGCCATCAGTGAGCCAGCGGCGAGCTCCTACAATGAGCAGTTCTTC.

This clonotype came up once. This may stem from a read error, because a much larger clone lies one nucleotide away. V gene TRBV11-2 combines with J gene TRBJ2-1; the D gene could be TRBD1 or TRBD2 (5 bases each). Trimming removed 4 bases at V and 7 bases at J, with 11 bases between. Germline V gives CDR1 SGHAT, CDR2 FQNNGV. This CDR3 is built from 13 residues. The CDR3 sequence: CASSSGPSNEQFF. Written as DNA, the CDR3 is TGTGCCAGCAGCTCGGGACCTTCAAATGAGCAGTTCTTC.

This clonotype was picked up many times. The rearrangement uses TRBV2 and TRBJ1-1; tentative D call: TRBD1 (5 bases). Germline CDR1 is SNHLY and CDR2 is FYNNEI. The CDR3 is made up of 13 amino acids. V lost 4 bases and J 1 base, leaving 7 bases between the germline ends. The CDR3: CASSGGGNTEAFF. The CDR3 coding sequence is TGTGCCAGCAGTGGCGGGGGGAACACTGAAGCTTTCTTT.

At least ten counts were recorded for this clonotype. DNA of the CDR3: TGTGCCAGCAGCTTAACCCCCCTCACAGATACGCAGTATTTT. Protein product: CASSLTPLTDTQYF. The gene calls are TRBV7-8 and TRBJ2-3; D is unclear. This CDR3 comprises 14 residues. V lost 2 bases to trimming and J lost 2 bases, with 8 bases between them. The V gene's germline CDR1 is SGHVS and CDR2 FQNEAQ.

This clonotype was recorded at least ten times. The rearrangement joins TRBV20-1 to TRBJ1-1, with D hard to call. The CDR3 runs 13 residues. Germline V CDR1 and CDR2: DFQATT, SNEGSKA (reference sequence). Trimming removed 1 base from V and 7 bases from J, with 13 bases in between. DNA of the CDR3: TGCAGTGCTAGAGGTGTAGCGTCGGGTGAAGCTTTCTTT. Residues: CSARGVASGEAFF.

In this sample, this clonotype turned up many times. The chain carries TRBV15 and TRBJ2-1; 9 nucleotides line up with TRBD2. Germline loops: CDR1 LNHNV, CDR2 YYDKDF (reference sequence). The V and J ends lost 0 bases and 8 bases, in that order; junction bases with no gene match: 5. The CDR3 is 15 residues long. The CDR3 region is CATSRDSGRFYEQFF. The CDR3 DNA reads as TGTGCCACCAGCAGAGATAGCGGGAGATTCTATGAGCAGTTCTTC. The variable domain in full, with the rest retrieved from reference TRBV15 and TRBJ2-1, is DAMVIQNPRYQVTQFGKPVTLSCSQTLNHNVMYWYQQKSSQAPKLLFHYYDKDFNNEADTPDNFQSRRPNTSFCFLDIRSPGLGDTAMYLCATSRDSGRFYEQFFGPGTRLTVL.

In its sample, this clonotype was seen many times. The chain couples TRBV5-1 to TRBJ2-3; 9 bases are shared with TRBD1. Trimming cost V 4 bases and J 6 bases; bases outside gene matches: 6. The CDR3 loop spans 14 amino acids. Germline V gene sequence: CDR1 SGHRS, CDR2 YFSETQ. Written as DNA, the CDR3 is TGCGCCAGCAGCAGGGGACAGGGACAGGATACGCAGTATTTT. It codes for CASSRGQGQDTQYF.

This clonotype was seen many times. The chain has TRBV20-1 and TRBJ2-3; 8 nucleotides match TRBD2. Germline values: CDR1 DFQATT, CDR2 SNEGSKA (reference sequence). The V and J ends lost 5 bases and 5 bases, in that order; junction bases with no gene match: 6. The CDR3 sequence is 13 residues long. The CDR3 DNA is TGCAGTGCTGGACTAGCCGAGGTAGATACGCAGTATTTT. Encoded protein: CSAGLAEVDTQYF.

The table lists this clonotype with a few counts. The V gene is TRBV7-2, the J gene TRBJ2-1; 8 bases line up with TRBD2. The end of the DNA fits TRBJ2-5 better, so the J call may be wrong. This CDR3 contains 15 residues. Looked up from germline, CDR1 is SGHTA and CDR2 is FQGNSA. The CDR3 nucleotides are TGTGCCAGCAGCTTAGTGGGACTAGGGGGACAGACCCAGTACTTC. Amino acids: CASSLVGLGGQTQYF.

The sample holds many counts of this clonotype. The chain carries TRBV20-1 and TRBJ1-1; TRBD1 might be the D (6 bases). This CDR3 is built from 15 residues. Germline-derived CDR1 and CDR2 are DFQATT and SNEGSKA (reference sequence). Trimming took 4 bases from V and 4 from J, leaving 19 bases between them. The DNA for the CDR3 is TGCAGTGCTAAAAAGGGGGGGGAATCGGCCACTGAAGCTTTCTTT. Its translation is CSAKKGGESATEAFF.

This clonotype was seen at least ten times. CDR3 region: CASLRGPFYSTDTQYF. The DNA for the CDR3 is TGTGCCAGCTTGAGAGGCCCTTTCTATAGCACAGATACGCAGTATTTT. V gene TRBV11-2 combines with J gene TRBJ2-3; D is undetermined. There are 16 residues in the CDR3. Germline values: CDR1 SGHAT, CDR2 FQNNGV. Trimming took off 8 bases at V and 0 bases at J, with 18 bases between the two ends.

Notes on this clonotype: Given a much more abundant clone one base away, this may be a read error. The chain has TRBV11-2 and TRBJ1-2; D possibly corresponds to TRBD1 (6 bases). The CDR3 has 16 amino acids. Germline loops: CDR1 SGHAT, CDR2 FQNNGV. V was cut by 4 bases and J by 0 bases, with 15 bases left in between. This CDR3 is CASSSPKRTANYGYTF. The CDR3 region has the DNA TGTGCCAGCAGCTCGCCCAAAAGGACAGCTAACTATGGCTACACCTTC.

At least ten counts were recorded for this clonotype. The CDR3 loop is CASSPEGQGAFGYGYTF. Written as DNA, the CDR3 is TGTGCCAGCAGCCCCGAGGGACAGGGGGCATTTGGCTATGGCTACACCTTC. The rearrangement uses TRBV9 and TRBJ1-2; TRBD1 matches at 12 bases. Unmatched junction bases numbered 11, after V lost 4 bases and J lost 4 bases. The CDR3 has 17 amino acids. Germline CDR1 is SGDLS and CDR2 is YYNGEE.